The entry below describes one T cell receptor beta chain. What it recognizes is unknown. Viral peptide pool expansion of antigen-specific CD4+ T cells preceded sequencing in the ViraFEST assay. With more than 9 days of culture completed, CD4+ T cells were isolated. Vaccinated recipients, who were negative for nucleocapsid antibodies, had no history of SARS-CoV-2 infection. Cultures got half-medium changes with IL-2 on days 3 and 7. This sample is drawn from a study of vaccination effects on CD4 cells after COVID-19. Looking at the study overall: All participants had two doses of either the BNT162b2 or mRNA-1273 vaccine.

V lost 2 bases and J lost 3; bases outside the gene matches: 7. Germline V CDR1 and CDR2: KGHSH, LQKENI. This CDR3 has 17 residues. Clones were sequenced by immunoSEQ multiplex PCR, and TCRdb holds only the in-frame ones, with some missing. The table shows roughly 41,000 clones, with under 70% occurring only once. Study conclusions and caveats: Marked contraction was observed in infection-induced and vaccine-induced clones late after vaccination. Relatively few convalescent patients took part in the study, which had no early post-infection timepoints.

Sequenced material: CD4+ T cells from PBMCs cultured with HCoV-OC43 spike peptides, taken before COVID-19 vaccination. As for subset: HCoV-OC43 spike overlapping peptide pool stimulation. This clonotype originated in a human donor who received a COVID-19 vaccine. The V gene is TRBV18, the J gene TRBJ2-2, with 9 bases matching TRBD2. CDR3 bases: TGTGCCAGCTCACCATGGACGGGACTAGCAGACACCGGGGAGCTGTTTTTT. It is translated as CASSPWTGLADTGELFF.